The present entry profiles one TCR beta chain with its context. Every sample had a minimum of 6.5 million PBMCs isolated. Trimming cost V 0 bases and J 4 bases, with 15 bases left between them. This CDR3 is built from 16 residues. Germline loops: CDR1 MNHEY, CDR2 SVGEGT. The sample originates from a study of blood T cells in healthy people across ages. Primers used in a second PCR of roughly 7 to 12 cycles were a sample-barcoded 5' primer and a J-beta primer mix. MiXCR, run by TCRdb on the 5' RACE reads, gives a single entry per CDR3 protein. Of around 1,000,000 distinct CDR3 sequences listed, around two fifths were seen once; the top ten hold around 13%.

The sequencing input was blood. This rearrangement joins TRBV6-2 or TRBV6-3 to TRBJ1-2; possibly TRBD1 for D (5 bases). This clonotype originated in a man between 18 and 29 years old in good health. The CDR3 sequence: CASSYSRGSGTYGYTF. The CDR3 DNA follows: TGTGCCAGCAGTTACTCGCGAGGGTCGGGGACCTATGGCTACACCTTC.